This T cell receptor beta chain was observed in a study of blood T cell repertoires in COVID-19. For the study at large: Spain, Italy and the United States supplied samples that represented acute and convalescent COVID-19.

Per the original methods: Amplified reference gene primers provided the basis for estimating nucleated cell counts. Generated by immunoSEQ multiplex PCR, the TCRdb table keeps only in-frame clones and is missing some. The V and J calls and clone size were taken over from that table, and D and trimming were inferred from the DNA. Of about 210,000 clones in the sample, about 85% were seen once. CDR3 length: 14 residues. V was clipped by 2 bases and J by 3 bases, with 10 bases between them. The germline V gene has CDR1 SEHNR and CDR2 FQNEAQ (reference sequence). V is TRBV7-9 and J is TRBJ2-5, with a possible D match to TRBD1 (6 bases). The clonotype comes from a man between 65 and 85 years old with acute or convalescent COVID-19. The sample comprised peripheral blood. This CDR3 reads CASSLNRVKETQYF. The CDR3 nucleotides are TGTGCCAGCAGCTTAAACAGGGTAAAAGAGACCCAGTACTTC.